Sequencing of this T cell receptor (beta chain) was carried out in a study of low-dose radiotherapy and immunotherapy resistance in tumors (dated by TCRdb to between 2021 and 2023). About the full investigation: Patients in Cohort 1 were given 0.5 Gy per fraction every 2 weeks, and the prescribed total PTV dose was 6.5 Gy. For Cohort 2, the dose was 1 Gy per fraction given every two weeks, adding up to 13 Gy in total across 26 weeks. Patients were given nivolumab as a 240 mg flat dose every two weeks and ipilimumab at 1 mg/kg every six weeks, with both drugs delivered intravenously. Intravenous cyclophosphamide at 200 mg/m2 was administered every two weeks, one day ahead of each radiation and immunotherapy administration. Aspirin 300 mg was taken orally once daily by patients for four cycles, starting on cycle 1 day 1. The trial did not randomize participants into treatment groups. The translational analysis covered eight patients: three from the first dose cohort and the first five from the second dose cohort.

Reads for this sample came from an Illumina HiSeq 2500. Superscript III and a set of TRAV- and TRBV-specific primers were used to synthesize first-strand cDNA, so that both TCRalpha and TCRbeta chains were covered. TCRs were amplified with Phusion for 15 to 20 PCR cycles using a constant-region primer together with the adapter attached to the V primers. Isolated mRNA was amplified with the MessageAmp II aRNA Amplification Kit, using a roughly 15-hour in vitro transcription at 37°C. The Dynabeads mRNA DIRECT Purification Kit was used to isolate the mRNA for TCR sequencing. Indexed Illumina adapters were added in a second roughly 23-cycle Phusion PCR, and the resulting products were purified with AMPure XP beads. As for how the authors treated the data: Custom Perl scripts pooled TCR sequences encoding the same protein, removed out-of-frame sequences and computed each clonotype's abundance. The analysis excluded TCR sequences that were supported by just one read. The metrics used to describe the repertoires included Shannon entropy, Gini index, clonality, richness, and the frequency of TCRs shared between repertoires. The public reads were reprocessed in TCRdb via fastp at Q25 and MiXCR, keeping in-frame beta chains. Each CDR3 protein appears once, grouped with its most common genes and DNA. Here the V and J calls rest on TCRdb's processing, not on the authors' analysis. In all, the sample holds tens of thousands of distinct CDR3 sequences, and 20% to 30% of those were seen once. About 9.5% of the sample lies in the top ten.

This specimen's time point label, interpreted: after trial treatment. What this sample's treatment or condition label stands for: LDRT plus nivolumab, ipilimumab, low-dose cyclophosphamide and aspirin (RACIN trial). The donors took part in RACIN, a single-arm, phase I, dose-escalation trial that combined nivolumab, ipilimumab, aspirin, low-dose cyclophosphamide and low-dose radiotherapy. Eligible patients had advanced, TIL-negative solid tumors. CDR1 and CDR2 were assigned from the germline V gene (reference sequence) as GTSNPN and SVGIG. From cysteine to phenylalanine, the CDR3 is 13 amino acids long. The retained sequence is limited to the CDR3, 39 bases, with the frame set at the first base. V was cut back by 2 bases and J by 0 bases, leaving a gap of 8 bases between them. This clonotype was counted at least ten times. The antigen this receptor binds is unknown. Within one base of it there is no much larger clone, and no base qualities were kept.

The clonotype originates from a male donor with prostate cancer. The material sequenced was PBMCs, taken after low-dose radiotherapy plus immunotherapy. Rearrangement joined TRBV30 to TRBJ2-7; the D gene is unclear. The nucleotides are TGTGCCTGGAGTTCCGGCCGCTCCTACGAGCAGTACTTC. This sequence encodes CAWSSGRSYEQYF.